This T cell receptor beta chain stems from a study of OX40 agonist ivuxolimab in advanced cancers. TCRdb's copy holds only in-frame clones and misses some; the assay was immunoSEQ multiplex PCR. The table has around 73,000 clones, just under 90% seen once; the top ten hold roughly 0.51%. V was clipped by 1 base and J by 6 bases, with 5 bases between them. This CDR3 spans 11 amino acids. Germline CDR1 reads SGHRS; CDR2 reads YFSETQ. Sequenced material: CD4+ or CD8+ T cells sorted from blood, taken in a trial of the OX40 agonist ivuxolimab. The chain combines TRBV5-1 with TRBJ2-7, with unresolved D. This clonotype was sampled from an adult with an advanced solid tumor such as melanoma, head and neck, liver or kidney cancer. The CDR3 reads CASSLKSEQYF. CDR3 in DNA: TGCGCCAGCAGCTTGAAAAGCGAGCAGTACTTC. Full variable domain (remainder filled in from reference TRBV5-1 and TRBJ2-7): KAGVTQTPRYLIKTRGQQVTLSCSPISGHRSVSWYQQTPGQGLQFLFEYFSETQRNKGNFPGRFSGRQFSNSRSEMNVSTLELGDSALYLCASSLKSEQYFGPGTRLTVT.